The source of this TCR beta chain is a study of OX40 agonist ivuxolimab in advanced cancers. Assay used: immunoSEQ multiplex PCR; TCRdb lists only in-frame clones, some missing. The sample holds fewer than 100,000 clones, roughly 80% seen once. This clone was seen a handful of times. This CDR3 comprises 15 residues. In germline, CDR1 is SGHDT, CDR2 YYEEEE. J was trimmed by 6 bases and V by 4 bases; bases with no gene match: 6. Sequences were derived from CD4+ or CD8+ T cells sorted from blood, sampled in a trial of the OX40 agonist ivuxolimab. The sequence was obtained from an adult with an advanced solid tumor such as melanoma, head and neck, liver or kidney cancer. The chain recombines TRBV5-6 with TRBJ1-6, with 8 bases aligning to TRBD1. Written as DNA, the CDR3 is TGTGCCAGCAGCGGCCGGACAGGGTTTAATTCACCCCTCCACTTT. This gives the protein CASSGRTGFNSPLHF.